The 14 T cell receptor beta chains given below trace back to one sample, sequenced in a study of T-cell reconstitution after alpha-beta-depleted transplantation in children. The TCRbeta library incorporated unique molecular identifiers. TCRdb reprocessed the PCR reads with MiXCR, giving one entry per CDR3 protein. This sample has some 200,000 distinct CDR3 sequences, with about 8.8% found just once. The sequencing here drew on PBMCs from the stem cell graft donor, taken from the stem cell graft. These receptors were collected from a human donor who donated a stem cell graft to a child with SCID.

This clonotype was seen at least ten times. The rearrangement joins TRBV28 to TRBJ2-1, with D hard to call. This CDR3 contains 15 residues. CDR1 and CDR2 from the germline V gene are MDHEN and SYDVKM. Deletions cut 5 bases from V and 2 bases from J, with 13 bases between. The CDR3 here is CASSERRRTYNEQFF. The CDR3, as DNA: TGTGCCAGCAGTGAACGGAGACGAACCTACAATGAGCAGTTCTTC.

The chain joins TRBV15 to TRBJ2-2; D might be TRBD1 (6 bases). The CDR3 is 14 residues long. Germline V gene sequence: CDR1 LNHNV, CDR2 YYDKDF (reference sequence). The germline V and J ends were trimmed by 8 bases and 5 bases, with 15 bases remaining between them. The CDR3 DNA sequence: TGTGCCACCCGACCCAGGGGCGATACCGGGGAGCTGTTTTTT. Translation gives CATRPRGDTGELFF.

This clonotype was found many times. This chain uses TRBV18 with TRBJ2-5; 11 nucleotides line up with TRBD2. The V and J ends lost 3 bases and 2 bases, in that order; junction bases with no gene match: 8. This CDR3 comprises 17 residues. The germline CDR1 and CDR2 sequences are KGHSH and LQKENI. The DNA of the CDR3 is TGTGCCAGCTCACCCTATCAACTAGCGGGGGAACAAGAGACCCAGTACTTC. This gives the protein CASSPYQLAGEQETQYF. Full variable domain (rest looked up from reference TRBV18 and TRBJ2-5): NAGVMQNPRHLVRRRGQEARLRCSPMKGHSHVYWYRQLPEEGLKFMVYLQKENIIDESGMPKERFSAEFPKEGPSILRIQQVVRGDSAAYFCASSPYQLAGEQETQYFGPGTRLLVL.

The genes are TRBV12-3 or TRBV12-4 and TRBJ2-2; D is perhaps TRBD2 (5 bases). V shed 2 bases and J shed 3 bases, with 10 bases lying between them. This CDR3 has 15 amino acids. The CDR3 DNA sequence: TGTGCCAGCAGTTTACCAGCGGTTGACACCGGGGAGCTGTTTTTT. This translates into CASSLPAVDTGELFF.

This clonotype was recorded at least ten times. The V and J genes are TRBV7-2 and TRBJ2-5; 10 bases match TRBD2. CDR3 length: 16 amino acids. CDR1 is SGHTA, CDR2 FQGNSA, per germline. V dropped 2 bases and J dropped 5; count of bases not matched to a gene: 8. CDR3: CASSLTVASGGETQYF. The CDR3 DNA reads TGTGCCAGCAGCTTAACGGTAGCTAGCGGGGGCGAGACCCAGTACTTC.

This sequence joins TRBV7-2 and TRBJ2-1, with 10 nucleotides matching TRBD1. After removal of 7 bases from V and 9 bases from J, the junction contained 9 bases not matched to a gene. Germline CDR1 reads SGHTA; CDR2 reads FQGNSA. The CDR3 has 14 amino acids. The CDR3 protein is CASTRDRGFGEQFF. In DNA form, the CDR3 reads TGTGCCAGCACTCGGGACAGGGGCTTCGGTGAGCAGTTCTTC.

This clonotype was seen repeatedly, ten times or more. The V and J genes are TRBV7-8 and TRBJ2-1, with D hard to call. V was pared by 4 bases and J by 12 bases, with 13 bases between. From germline, CDR1 is SGHVS and CDR2 FQNEAQ. The CDR3 totals 12 residues. The CDR3 DNA follows: TGTGCCAGCAGCTCAAGTGGGGTCTGGCAGTTCTTC. It codes for CASSSSGVWQFF.

This clonotype turned up a few times. The genes are TRBV11-2 and TRBJ2-1, with TRBD1 identical over 10 bases. Per germline, CDR1 SGHAT and CDR2 FQNNGV. Losses at the gene ends were 5 bases for V and 12 bases for J; bases not matched to a gene: 22. CDR3 length: 18 amino acids. DNA for the CDR3: TGTGCCAGCAGCCCCCCCGTGGGGGGACAGGGGCCGTATCGCGTGCAGTTCTTC. It encodes CASSPPVGGQGPYRVQFF. Based on the CDR3 plus reference TRBV11-2 and TRBJ2-1, the full variable domain is EAGVAQSPRYKIIEKRQSVAFWCNPISGHATLYWYQQILGQGPKLLIQFQNNGVVDDSQLPKDRFSAERLKGVDSTLKIQPAKLEDSAVYLCASSPPVGGQGPYRVQFFGPGTRLTVL.

At least ten counts were recorded for this clonotype. The chain is built from TRBV7-2 and TRBJ1-2; 7 positions match TRBD1. The germline V gene has CDR1 SGHTA and CDR2 FQGNSA. Trimming cost V 1 base and J 4 bases; bases outside gene matches: 6. CDR3 size: 15 residues. CDR3 bases: TGTGCCAGCAGCTTAGGGGGACAGCCTGGCTATGGCTACACCTTC. It specifies CASSLGGQPGYGYTF.

The V call is TRBV28, the J call TRBJ2-7; no firm D call. Germline lookup yields CDR1 MDHEN and CDR2 SYDVKM. This CDR3 has 12 residues. V shed 4 bases and J shed 5 bases, with 9 bases lying between them. CDR3 sequence: CASSSVVNEQYF. CDR3 DNA: TGTGCCAGCAGTTCAGTGGTGAACGAGCAGTACTTC.

This sequence joins TRBV7-9 and TRBJ2-3; D gene ambiguous. The CDR3 has 14 amino acids. V was shortened by 1 base and J by 5 bases, with 10 bases between the two germline ends. Germline loops: CDR1 SEHNR, CDR2 FQNEAQ (reference sequence). CDR3 residues: CASSLGVSGDTQYF. CDR3 nucleotides: TGTGCCAGCAGCTTAGGGGTCTCGGGAGATACGCAGTATTTT.

Many counts were recorded for this clonotype. The V call is TRBV10-3, the J call TRBJ2-1, with 11 bases fitting TRBD2. Trimming at V came to 10 bases and at J to 3 bases, leaving 11 bases not matched to a gene. This CDR3 contains 16 residues. Germline V gene lookup returns CDR1 ENHRY and CDR2 SYGVKD. The CDR3 protein is CATLAGGGGLYNEQFF. The DNA for the CDR3 is TGTGCCACCCTAGCGGGGGGCGGCGGCCTCTACAATGAGCAGTTCTTC.

At least ten counts were recorded for this clonotype. The gene calls are TRBV4-1 and TRBJ1-4; no definite D call. The V gene lost 1 base and the J gene lost 7 bases, with 13 bases spanning the gap. This CDR3 has 15 amino acids. CDR1 is MGHRA and CDR2 is YSYEKL in the germline V gene. The DNA of the CDR3 is TGCGCCAGCAGCCAAGGTTCCGGGTATCGTGAAAAACTGTTTTTT. This sequence encodes CASSQGSGYREKLFF.

Ten or more counts support this clonotype. The rearrangement links TRBV7-9 to TRBJ2-5; tentative D call: TRBD1 (5 bases). CDR3 length equals 14 residues. V shed 1 base and J shed 3 bases, with 9 bases lying between them. In germline, CDR1 is SEHNR, CDR2 FQNEAQ (reference sequence). The CDR3 region has the DNA TGTGCCAGCAGCTTAGATGGCAGGGAAGAGACCCAGTACTTC. It translates to CASSLDGREETQYF.